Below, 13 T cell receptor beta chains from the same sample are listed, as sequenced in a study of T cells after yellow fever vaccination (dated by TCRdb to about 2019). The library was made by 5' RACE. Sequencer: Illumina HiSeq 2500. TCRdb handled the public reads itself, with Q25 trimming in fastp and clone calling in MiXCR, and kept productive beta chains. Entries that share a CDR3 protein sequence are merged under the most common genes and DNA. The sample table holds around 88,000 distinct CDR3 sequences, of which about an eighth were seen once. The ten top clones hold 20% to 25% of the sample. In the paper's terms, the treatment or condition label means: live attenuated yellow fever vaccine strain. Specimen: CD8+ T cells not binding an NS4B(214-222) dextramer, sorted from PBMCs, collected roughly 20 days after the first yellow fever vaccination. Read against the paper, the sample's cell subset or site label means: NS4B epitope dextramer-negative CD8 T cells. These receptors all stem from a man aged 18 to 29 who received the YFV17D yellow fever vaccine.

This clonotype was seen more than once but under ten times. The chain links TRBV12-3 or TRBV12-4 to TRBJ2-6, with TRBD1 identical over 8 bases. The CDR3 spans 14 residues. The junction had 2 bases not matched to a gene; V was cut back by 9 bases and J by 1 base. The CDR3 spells CASGQGSGANVLTF. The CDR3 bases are TGTGCCAGTGGACAGGGTTCTGGGGCCAACGTCCTGACTTTC.

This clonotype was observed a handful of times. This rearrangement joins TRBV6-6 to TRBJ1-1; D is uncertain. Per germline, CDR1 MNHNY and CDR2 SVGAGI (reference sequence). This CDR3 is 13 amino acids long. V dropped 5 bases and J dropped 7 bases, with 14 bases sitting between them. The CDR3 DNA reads TGTGCCAGCAGTAATCTGCCATTAGATGAAGCTTTCTTT. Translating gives CASSNLPLDEAFF.

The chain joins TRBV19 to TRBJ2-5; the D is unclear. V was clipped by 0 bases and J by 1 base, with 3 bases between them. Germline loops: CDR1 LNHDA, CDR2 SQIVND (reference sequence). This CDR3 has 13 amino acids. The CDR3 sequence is CASSIEVQETQYF. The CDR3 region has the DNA TGTGCCAGTAGTATAGAAGTCCAAGAGACCCAGTACTTC.

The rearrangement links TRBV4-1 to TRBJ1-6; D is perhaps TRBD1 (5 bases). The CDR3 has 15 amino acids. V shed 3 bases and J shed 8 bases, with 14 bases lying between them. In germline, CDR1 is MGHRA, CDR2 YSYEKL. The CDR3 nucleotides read TGCGCCAGCAGCCATACCGGGACTGAATATTCACCCCTCCACTTT. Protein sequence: CASSHTGTEYSPLHF.

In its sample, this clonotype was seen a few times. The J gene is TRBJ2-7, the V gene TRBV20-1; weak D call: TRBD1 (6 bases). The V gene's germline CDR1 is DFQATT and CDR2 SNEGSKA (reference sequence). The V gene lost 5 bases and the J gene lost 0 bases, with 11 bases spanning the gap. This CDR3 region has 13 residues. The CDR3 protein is CSARTASSYEQYV. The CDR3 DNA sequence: TGCAGTGCTCGGACAGCCAGCTCCTACGAGCAGTACGTC.

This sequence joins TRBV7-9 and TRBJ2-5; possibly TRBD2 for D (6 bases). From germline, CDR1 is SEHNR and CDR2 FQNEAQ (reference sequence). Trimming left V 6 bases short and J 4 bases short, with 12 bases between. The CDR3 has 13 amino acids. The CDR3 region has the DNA TGTGCCAGCAGGACTAGTTCGCCAGAGACCCAGTACTTC. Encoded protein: CASRTSSPETQYF.

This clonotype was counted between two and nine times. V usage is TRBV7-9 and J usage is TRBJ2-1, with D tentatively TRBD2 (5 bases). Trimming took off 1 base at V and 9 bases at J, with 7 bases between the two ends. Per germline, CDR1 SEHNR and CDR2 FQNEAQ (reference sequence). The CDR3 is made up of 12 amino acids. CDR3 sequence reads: CASSLVGSEQFF. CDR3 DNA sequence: TGTGCCAGCAGCTTAGTTGGGAGTGAGCAGTTCTTC.

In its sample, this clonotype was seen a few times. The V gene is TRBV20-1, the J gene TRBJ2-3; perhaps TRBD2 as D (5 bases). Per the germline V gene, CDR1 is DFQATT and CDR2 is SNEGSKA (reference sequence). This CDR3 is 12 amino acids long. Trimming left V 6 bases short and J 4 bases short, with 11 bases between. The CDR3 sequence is CSAPTDSDTQYF. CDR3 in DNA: TGCAGTGCCCCCACGGACTCAGATACGCAGTATTTT.

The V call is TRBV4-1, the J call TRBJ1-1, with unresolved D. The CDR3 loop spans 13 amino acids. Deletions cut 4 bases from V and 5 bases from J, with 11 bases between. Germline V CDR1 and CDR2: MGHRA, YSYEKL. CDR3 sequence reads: CASSPPGWTEAFF. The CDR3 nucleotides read TGCGCCAGCAGCCCGCCGGGGTGGACTGAAGCTTTCTTT.

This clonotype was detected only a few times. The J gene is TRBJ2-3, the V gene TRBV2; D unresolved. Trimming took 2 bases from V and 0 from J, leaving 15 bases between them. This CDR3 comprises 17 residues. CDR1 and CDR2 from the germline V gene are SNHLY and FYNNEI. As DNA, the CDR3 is TGTGCCAGCAGTGAATCAGTCTCGGCAGTTAGCACAGATACGCAGTATTTT. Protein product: CASSESVSAVSTDTQYF.

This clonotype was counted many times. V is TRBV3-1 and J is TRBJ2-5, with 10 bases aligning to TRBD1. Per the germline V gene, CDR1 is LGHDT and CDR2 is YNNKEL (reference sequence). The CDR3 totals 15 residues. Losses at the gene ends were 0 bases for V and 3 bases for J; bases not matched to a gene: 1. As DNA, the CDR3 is TGTGCCAGCAGCCAAGACGGGACAGGGGAAGAGACCCAGTACTTC. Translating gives CASSQDGTGEETQYF.

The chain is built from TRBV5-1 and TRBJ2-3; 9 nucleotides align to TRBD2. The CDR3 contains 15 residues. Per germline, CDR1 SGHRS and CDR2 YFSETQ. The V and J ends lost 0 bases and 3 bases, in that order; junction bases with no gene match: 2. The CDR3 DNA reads TGCGCCAGCAGCTTGGGCGGGGGGGTGACAGATACGCAGTATTTT. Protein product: CASSLGGGVTDTQYF.

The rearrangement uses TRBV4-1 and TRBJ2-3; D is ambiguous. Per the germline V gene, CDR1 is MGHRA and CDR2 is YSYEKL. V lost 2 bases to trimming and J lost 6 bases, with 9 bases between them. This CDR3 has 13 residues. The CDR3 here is CASSQYGYDTQYF. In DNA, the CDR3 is TGCGCCAGCAGCCAATACGGTTATGATACGCAGTATTTT.